This TCR beta chain was sequenced during a study of blood T cell repertoires in COVID-19. Measured with immunoSEQ multiplex PCR; TCRdb has only the in-frame clones, and not every one. Of about 74,000 clones in the sample, approximately 80% were seen once. Sequences were obtained from peripheral blood. The receptor was derived from a human donor in a cohort sampled during active COVID-19.

The CDR3 spells CASSTGRNQPQHF. The DNA for the CDR3 is TGTGCCAGCAGTACTGGTCGCAATCAGCCCCAGCATTTT. V usage is TRBV6-5 and J usage is TRBJ1-5; the D is unclear. Germline CDR1 is MNHEY and CDR2 is SVGAGI. Trimming took 5 bases from V and 2 from J, leaving 7 bases between them. The CDR3 spans 13 residues.